This T cell receptor (beta chain) was profiled in a study of blood T cell repertoires in COVID-19. About the study: Italy, Spain and the United States were the sources of the convalescent and acute COVID-19 samples. T cells, B-cell-depleted T cells, or PBMCs provided the cDNA or gDNA that served as material.

J was trimmed by 6 bases and V by 6 bases; bases with no gene match: 8. This CDR3 spans 14 amino acids. Germline CDR1 and CDR2: MNHEY and SMNVEV (reference sequence). In the study's own analysis: The assay estimated nucleated cells by amplifying reference gene primers. Using immunoSEQ multiplex PCR, the repertoire was profiled, and TCRdb retains in-frame clones only, with some absent. V, J and clone size are taken as reported in that table, and D and trimming were inferred from the DNA itself. The sample carries 200,000 or so clones, more than 70% recorded once. Across about two dozen US areas, participants ranged in age from roughly 18 to 95 years.

Material for sequencing was PBMCs or T cells enriched from blood (not recorded which). This sequence originates from a woman between 40 and 55 years old with acute COVID-19. This sequence joins TRBV27 and TRBJ2-7; 10 positions agree with TRBD1. CDR3 sequence reads: CASSTRDRGTEQYF. As DNA, the CDR3 is TGTGCCAGCAGCACCCGGGACAGGGGTACCGAGCAGTACTTC.